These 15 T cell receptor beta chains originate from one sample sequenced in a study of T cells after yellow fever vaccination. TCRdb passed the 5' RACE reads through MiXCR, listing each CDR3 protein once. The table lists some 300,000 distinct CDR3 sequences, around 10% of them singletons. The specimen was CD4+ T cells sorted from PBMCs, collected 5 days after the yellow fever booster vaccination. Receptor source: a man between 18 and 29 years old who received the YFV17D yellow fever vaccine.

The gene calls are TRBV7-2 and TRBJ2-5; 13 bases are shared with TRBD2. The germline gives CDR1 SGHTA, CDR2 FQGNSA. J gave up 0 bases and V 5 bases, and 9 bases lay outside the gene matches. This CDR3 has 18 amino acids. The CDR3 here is CASSQSGTSGAYQETQYF. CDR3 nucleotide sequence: TGTGCCAGCAGCCAATCCGGGACTAGCGGGGCGTACCAAGAGACCCAGTACTTC.

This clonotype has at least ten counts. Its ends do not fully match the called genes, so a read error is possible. In nucleotides, the CDR3 is TGTGCCAGCAGCTTAGGCAGACAAGAGACCCAGTACTTC. Translating gives CASSLGRQETQYF. This rearrangement joins TRBV5-1 to TRBJ2-5, with D unclear. Germline CDR1 SGHRS, CDR2 YFSETQ. This CDR3 contains 13 residues.

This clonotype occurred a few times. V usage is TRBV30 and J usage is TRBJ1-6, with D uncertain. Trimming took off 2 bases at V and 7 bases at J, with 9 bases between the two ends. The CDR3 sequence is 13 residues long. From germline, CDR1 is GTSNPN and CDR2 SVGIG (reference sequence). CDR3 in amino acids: CAWSPDDNSPLHF. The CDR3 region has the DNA TGTGCCTGGAGTCCGGACGACAATTCACCCCTCCACTTT. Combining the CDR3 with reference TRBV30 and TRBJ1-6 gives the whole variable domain SQTIHQWPATLVQPVGSPLSLECTVEGTSNPNLYWYRQAAGRGLQLLFYSVGIGQISSEVPQNLSASRPQDRQFILSSKKLLLSDSGFYLCAWSPDDNSPLHFGNGTRLTVT.

Written as DNA, the CDR3 is TGCGCCAGCAGCTGGACAGGGGTAAGCGACAATGAGCAGTTCTTC. Translating it yields CASSWTGVSDNEQFF. The V and J genes are TRBV5-1 and TRBJ2-1; 9 bases align to TRBD1. The CDR3 loop spans 15 amino acids. The germline gives CDR1 SGHRS, CDR2 YFSETQ. The V gene end was trimmed by 3 bases and the J gene end by 5 bases; junction bases not matched to a gene: 6.

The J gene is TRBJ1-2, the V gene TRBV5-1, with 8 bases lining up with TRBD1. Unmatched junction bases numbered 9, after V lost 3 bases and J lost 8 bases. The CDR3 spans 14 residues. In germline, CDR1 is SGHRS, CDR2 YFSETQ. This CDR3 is CASSSGGPGGGYTF. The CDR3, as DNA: TGCGCCAGCAGCTCTGGAGGTCCAGGGGGCGGCTACACCTTC.

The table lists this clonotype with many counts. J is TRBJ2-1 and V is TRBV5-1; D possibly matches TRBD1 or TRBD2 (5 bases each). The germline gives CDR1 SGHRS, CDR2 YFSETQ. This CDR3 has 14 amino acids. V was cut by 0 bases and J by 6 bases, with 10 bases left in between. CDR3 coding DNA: TGCGCCAGCAGCTTGGAGTCCGGGACCAATGAGCAGTTCTTC. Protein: CASSLESGTNEQFF.

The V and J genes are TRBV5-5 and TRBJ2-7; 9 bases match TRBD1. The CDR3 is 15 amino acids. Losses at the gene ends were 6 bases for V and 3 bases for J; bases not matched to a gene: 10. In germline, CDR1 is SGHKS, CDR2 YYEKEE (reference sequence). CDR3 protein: CASNPPGQGFYEQYV. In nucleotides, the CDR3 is TGTGCCAGCAACCCGCCGGGACAGGGCTTCTACGAGCAGTACGTC.

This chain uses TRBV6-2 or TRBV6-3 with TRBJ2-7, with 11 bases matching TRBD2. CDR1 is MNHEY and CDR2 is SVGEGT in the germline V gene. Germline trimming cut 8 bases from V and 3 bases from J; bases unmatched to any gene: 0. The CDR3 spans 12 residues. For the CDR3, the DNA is TGTGCCAGCGGGACTAGCGGCTACGAGCAGTACGTC. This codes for CASGTSGYEQYV.

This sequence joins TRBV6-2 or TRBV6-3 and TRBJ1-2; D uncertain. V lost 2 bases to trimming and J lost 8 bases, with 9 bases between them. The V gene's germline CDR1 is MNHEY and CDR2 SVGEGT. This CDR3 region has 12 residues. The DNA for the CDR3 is TGTGCCAGCAGTTACCCTCAGGAGGGCTACACCTTC. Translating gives CASSYPQEGYTF.

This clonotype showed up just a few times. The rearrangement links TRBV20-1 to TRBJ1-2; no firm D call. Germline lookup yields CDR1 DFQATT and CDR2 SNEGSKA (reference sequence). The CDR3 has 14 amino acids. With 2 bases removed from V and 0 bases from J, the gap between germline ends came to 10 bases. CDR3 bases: TGCAGTGCTAGATTTGGATATGCTAACTATGGCTACACCTTC. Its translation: CSARFGYANYGYTF.

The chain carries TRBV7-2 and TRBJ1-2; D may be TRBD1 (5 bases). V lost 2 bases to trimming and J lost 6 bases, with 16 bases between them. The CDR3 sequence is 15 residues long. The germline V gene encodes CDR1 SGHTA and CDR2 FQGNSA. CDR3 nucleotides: TGTGCCAGCAGCTTATCGATAAGGCAGGGTGATGGCTACACCTTC. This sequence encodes CASSLSIRQGDGYTF.

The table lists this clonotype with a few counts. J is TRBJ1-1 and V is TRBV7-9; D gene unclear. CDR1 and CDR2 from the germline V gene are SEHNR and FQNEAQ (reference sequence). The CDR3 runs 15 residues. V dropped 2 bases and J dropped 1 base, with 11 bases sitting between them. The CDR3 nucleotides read TGTGCCAGCAGCTTACAAATGACCTCGAACACTGAAGCTTTCTTT. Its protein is CASSLQMTSNTEAFF.

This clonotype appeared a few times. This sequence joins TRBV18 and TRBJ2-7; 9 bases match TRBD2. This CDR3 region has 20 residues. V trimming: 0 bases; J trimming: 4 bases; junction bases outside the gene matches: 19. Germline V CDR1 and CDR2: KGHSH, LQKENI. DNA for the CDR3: TGTGCCAGCTCACCACCGGTCGACTTAGCGGGGGCTCCGGGCCTTTACGAGCAGTACTTC. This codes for CASSPPVDLAGAPGLYEQYF.

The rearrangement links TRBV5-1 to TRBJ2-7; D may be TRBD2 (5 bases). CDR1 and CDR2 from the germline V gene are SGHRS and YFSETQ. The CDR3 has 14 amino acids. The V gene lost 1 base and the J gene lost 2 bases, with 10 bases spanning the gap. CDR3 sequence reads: CASSLRNGAYEQYV. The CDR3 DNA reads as TGCGCCAGCAGCTTGCGGAACGGGGCCTACGAGCAGTACGTC.

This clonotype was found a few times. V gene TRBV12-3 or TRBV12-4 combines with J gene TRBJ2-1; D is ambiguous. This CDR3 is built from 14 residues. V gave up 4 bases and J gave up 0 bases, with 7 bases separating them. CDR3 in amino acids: CASSWDVSYNEQFF. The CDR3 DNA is TGTGCCAGCAGTTGGGATGTCTCCTACAATGAGCAGTTCTTC.